A selection of T cell receptor beta chains follows, all from one sample in a study of blood T cells in healthy people across ages. TCRdb independently ran MiXCR on the 5' RACE reads; one entry per CDR3 protein. The table lists some 1,800,000 distinct CDR3 sequences, more than 35% of them singletons. The specimen was blood. The receptors here all came from a human donor in good health. Both conserved end residues are part of each CDR3. Each record gives: V gene, clone size, J gene, D gene, CDR3 DNA, CDR3 protein. The D gene is left open where the match is weak. Some rows mark clone size as missing; the rest say once, few, many or name a class of expanded clone.

TRBV20-1,-,TRBJ2-3,TRBD2,TGCAGTGCTAGACATGGCGGGGGGTCAGGAGATACGCAGTATTTT,CSARHGGGSGDTQYF
TRBV6-5,-,TRBJ2-7,-,TGTGCCAGCAGTTTTGCGAACCTTTTAACCTACGAGCAGTACTTC,CASSFANLLTYEQYF
TRBV6-6,-,TRBJ1-4,-,TGTGCCAGCAGCTACAGAGCAACTAATGAAAAACTGTTTTTT,CASSYRATNEKLFF
TRBV20-1,-,TRBJ2-1,-,TGCAGTGCTACTGGGCTAGTATACAATGAGCAGTTCTTC,CSATGLVYNEQFF
TRBV6-6,-,TRBJ1-5,-,TGTGCCAGCAGGTACTCTGTGGCTACTCAGCCCCAGCATTTT,CASRYSVATQPQHF
TRBV29-1,-,TRBJ1-1,-,TGCAGCGTTGCTCAAGGGTATGAAGCTTTCTTT,CSVAQGYEAFF
TRBV7-9,-,TRBJ1-1,TRBD1,TGTGCCAGCAGCCTAAGACAGGGGATTAGCTCTGAAGCTTTCTTT,CASSLRQGISSEAFF
TRBV9,-,TRBJ1-2,TRBD1,TGTGCCAGCAGCTTCCGGTCAGGGGGCGACTATGGCTACACCTTC,CASSFRSGGDYGYTF
TRBV4-3,few,TRBJ2-7,TRBD1,TGCGCCAGCAGCCAAGATACGGGACAGGGGGCATACGAGCAGTACTTC,CASSQDTGQGAYEQYF
TRBV27,many,TRBJ2-7,-,TGTGCCAGCAGTTTAACAGGTACCCACGAGCAGTACTTC,CASSLTGTHEQYF
TRBV6-2/TRBV6-3,-,TRBJ2-5,TRBD1,TGTGCCCGCAGAGACAGGGGTCAAGAGACCCAGTACTTC,CARRDRGQETQYF
TRBV7-6,-,TRBJ2-1,TRBD1,TGTGCCAGCAGCTTACGGGCAGGGGGTGTTTATGAGCAGTTCTTC,CASSLRAGGVYEQFF
TRBV7-2,-,TRBJ2-1,-,TGTGCCAGCAGCTCCTCGGGGACTCCGGAGCAGTTCTTC,CASSSSGTPEQFF
TRBV7-2,-,TRBJ2-1,-,TGTGCTGTCGCACCTAGCTCCTACAATGAGCAGTTCTTC,CAVAPSSYNEQFF
TRBV20-1,few,TRBJ2-5,-,TGCAGTGCTAGAGATCCGCGAACGGGCCAAGAGACCCGGTACTTC,CSARDPRTGQETRYF
TRBV3-1,-,TRBJ2-7,-,TGTGCCAGCAGCCAAGAAGGCTCGCCCTCCTACGAGCAGTACTTC,CASSQEGSPSYEQYF
TRBV6-2/TRBV6-3,few,TRBJ1-2,TRBD1,TGTGCCAGCAGCTTCGGACAGGGGGCGATCTATGGCTACACCTTC,CASSFGQGAIYGYTF
TRBV10-3,-,TRBJ2-1,TRBD1,TGTGCCATCAGTGATAGGACAGGGGAGTGGTTCTTC,CAISDRTGEWFF
TRBV4-3,few,TRBJ2-1,TRBD2,TGCGCCAGCAGCCATATTCAGGGCGGGGGGTACAATGAGCAGTTCTTC,CASSHIQGGGYNEQFF
TRBV7-2,-,TRBJ1-6,-,TGTGCCAGCAGCTTCCTCACAGGGATAGGATCACCCCTCCACTTT,CASSFLTGIGSPLHF
TRBV28,-,TRBJ2-7,-,TGTGCCAGCAGCCTGGTAGGGGTAGACTACGAGCAGTACTTC,CASSLVGVDYEQYF
TRBV12-3/TRBV12-4,-,TRBJ1-6,-,TGTGCCAGCAGTTGGGTCCTAAAGGATTCACCCCTCCACTTT,CASSWVLKDSPLHF
TRBV5-5,many,TRBJ1-1,-,TGTGCCAGCAGGCATGGCAGGGGAAGGACTGAAGCTTTCTTT,CASRHGRGRTEAFF
TRBV18,-,TRBJ2-5,-,TGTGCCAGCTCACCCCGGGCCCTCCCGGAGGGGACCCAGTACTTC,CASSPRALPEGTQYF
TRBV12-5,few,TRBJ2-5,-,TGTGCTAGTGGACAGCCCGGGTTGCTAGAGACCCAGTACTTC,CASGQPGLLETQYF
TRBV2,-,TRBJ2-7,TRBD1,TGTGCCAGCAGTGTGCGACAGGGGTACTACGAGCAGTACTTC,CASSVRQGYYEQYF
TRBV29-1,many,TRBJ2-7,TRBD1,TGCAGCGTTGCCCAGGGGGCGGGGGAGCAGTACTTC,CSVAQGAGEQYF
TRBV7-3,many,TRBJ2-1,TRBD1,TGTGCCAGCAGCATTCCGGGACAGGGATTTAATGAGCAGTTCTTC,CASSIPGQGFNEQFF
TRBV6-1,-,TRBJ2-7,-,TGTGCCAGCAGTGAAGGTCCCTCAGGTATCTACGAGCAGTACTTC,CASSEGPSGIYEQYF
TRBV29-1,-,TRBJ1-1,TRBD1,TGCAGCGTTTCCTGGGACAGTACCCAAGCTTTCTTT,CSVSWDSTQAFF
TRBV12-3/TRBV12-4,few,TRBJ2-1,-,TGTGCCAGCAGCCCGGGGGTAGGGCAGTTCTTC,CASSPGVGQFF
TRBV11-2,-,TRBJ2-5,-,TGTGCCAGCAGCCCAAAGTTACAGGGTTTCAACGTCGGGACTCAAGAGACCCAGTACTTC,CASSPKLQGFNVGTQETQYF
TRBV28,-,TRBJ1-2,TRBD1,TGTGCCGGCACCCAGGGGGCTGAAGGCTACACCTTC,CAGTQGAEGYTF
TRBV7-2,-,TRBJ1-2,-,TGTGCCAACAGCTTAGGGGAAGGGATTGGCTACACCTTC,CANSLGEGIGYTF
TRBV28,-,TRBJ2-6,-,TGTGCCAGCAGCCCAGCCTACTCTGGGGCCAACGTCCCGACTTTC,CASSPAYSGANVPTF
TRBV5-1,few,TRBJ2-3,-,TGCGCCAGCAGCTCTCCCCTGAGCTCCACAGATACGCAGTATTTT,CASSSPLSSTDTQYF
TRBV28,-,TRBJ2-7,-,TGTGCCAGCAGTTTATGGGCCGGAGTTGTCGAGCAGTACTTC,CASSLWAGVVEQYF
TRBV4-2,-,TRBJ2-1,TRBD2,TGTGCCAGCAGCCAAGAAACTGATGGGGGGGGGTTTTACAATGAGCAGTTCTTC,CASSQETDGGGFYNEQFF
TRBV28,few,TRBJ2-5,TRBD1,TGTGCCAGCCTTACTCCGGGACAGGGGGCGAGAATCCAGCAGTACTTC,CASLTPGQGARIQQYF
TRBV6-1,few,TRBJ1-1,TRBD1,TGTGCCAGCAGTGAAGAGGGACAGGGGAACACTGAAGCTTTCTTT,CASSEEGQGNTEAFF
TRBV20-1,few,TRBJ2-7,-,TGCAGTGCCCACGAACAGGGTGGATCCTACGAGCAGTACTTC,CSAHEQGGSYEQYF
TRBV20-1,few,TRBJ2-3,-,TGCAGTGCTAGAGGTGGCTTAAGCACAGATACGCAGTATTTT,CSARGGLSTDTQYF
TRBV5-5,-,TRBJ2-5,-,TGCGCCAGCAGCTTGGGAGAGAGTCCCTACAATGAGCAGTACTTC,CASSLGESPYNEQYF